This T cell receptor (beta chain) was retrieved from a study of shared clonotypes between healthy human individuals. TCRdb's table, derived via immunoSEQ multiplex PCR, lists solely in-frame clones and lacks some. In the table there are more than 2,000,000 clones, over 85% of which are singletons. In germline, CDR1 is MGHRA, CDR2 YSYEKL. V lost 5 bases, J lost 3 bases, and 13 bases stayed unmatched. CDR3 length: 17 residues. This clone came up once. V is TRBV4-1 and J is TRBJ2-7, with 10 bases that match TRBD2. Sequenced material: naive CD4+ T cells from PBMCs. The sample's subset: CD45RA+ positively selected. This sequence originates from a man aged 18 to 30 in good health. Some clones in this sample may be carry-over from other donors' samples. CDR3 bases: TGCGCCAGCAGCTACAAGATTTTCACTAGCGGGAACTACGAGCAGTACTTC. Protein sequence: CASSYKIFTSGNYEQYF.